The source of this T cell receptor (beta chain) is a study of T cells after yellow fever vaccination. Study results and limitations: Clones that expanded after primary vaccination mostly reappeared after the booster (around 96% CD4, 88% CD8).

A 5'RACE template-switching step, the method used to make TCR cDNA, added a universal primer site and UMIs. TCRdb re-called the 5' RACE reads through MiXCR, storing one row per CDR3 protein. The repertoire has just under 600,000 distinct CDR3 sequences, approximately 12% of them found once; the top ten carry roughly an eighth. A note on this clonotype: The antigen is undetermined.

The germline V gene has CDR1 MDHEN and CDR2 SYDVKM. The CDR3 consists of 14 residues. V gave up 6 bases and J gave up 8 bases; unmatched junction bases: 8. The TCR was taken from a man aged 30 to 45 who received the YFV17D yellow fever vaccine. Here the sequenced sample was PBMCs, taken on the day of the yellow fever booster vaccination. This chain connects TRBV28 to TRBJ2-4; 9 bases are a match to TRBD1. CDR3 bases: TGTGCCAGCAGGAGACAGGGGGGTAAGGACATTCAGTACTTC. Translation gives CASRRQGGKDIQYF.